The TCR beta chain described here comes from a study of regulatory T cells in long-lasting Graves disease. Trimming cost V 4 bases and J 0 bases, with 10 bases left between them. Germline V gene lookup returns CDR1 WSHSY and CDR2 SAAADI. This CDR3 has 15 amino acids. The time point: newly diagnosed GD, antithyroid drugs for less than 3 months. The TCR library was made from RNA extracted from PBMCs. Investigators report Graves' disease was diagnosed under American Thyroid Association guidelines. Study-level points and caveats: Those with persistent Graves' had less TCR diversity than newly diagnosed patients.

This clonotype appeared a few times. The antigen is unknown. Combining iRepertoire HTBI primers with Arm-PCR of CDR3 regions, the authors built TCR beta libraries. From the multiplex PCR reads, TCRdb called clonotypes with MiXCR, one entry per CDR3 protein. The table lists hundreds of thousands of distinct CDR3 sequences, 15% to 20% of them singletons. The sample also formed part of further work on T cells in Graves' hyperthyroidism and ophthalmopathy. From that paper: A 13 V-J model separated ophthalmopathy from stable hyperthyroidism.

This chain joins TRBV10-2 and TRBJ1-3; D is possibly TRBD1 (6 bases). This TCR came from a middle-aged woman with Graves disease. The sequencing here drew on peripheral blood mononuclear cells (PBMCs), taken at new diagnosis, from a patient treated with antithyroid drugs. CDR3 loop: CASSVDSPSGNTIYF. The CDR3 DNA reads as TGCGCCAGCAGTGTGGACAGCCCCTCTGGAAACACCATATATTTT.